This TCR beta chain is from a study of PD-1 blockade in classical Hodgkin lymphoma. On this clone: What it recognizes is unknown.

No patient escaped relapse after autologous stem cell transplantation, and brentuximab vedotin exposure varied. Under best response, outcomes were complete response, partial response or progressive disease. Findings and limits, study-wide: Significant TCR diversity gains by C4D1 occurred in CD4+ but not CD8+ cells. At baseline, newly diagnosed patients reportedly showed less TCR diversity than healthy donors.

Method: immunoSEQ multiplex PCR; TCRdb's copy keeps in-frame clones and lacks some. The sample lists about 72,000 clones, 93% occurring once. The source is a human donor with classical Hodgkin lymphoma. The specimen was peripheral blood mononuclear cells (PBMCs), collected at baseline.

The CDR3 nucleotides are TGCGCCAGCAGCCCCGGGACTAGCGGGAGGGCGGGCCCAGATACGCAGTATTTT. It is translated as CASSPGTSGRAGPDTQYF. The genes are TRBV5-1 and TRBJ2-3; 16 nucleotides align to TRBD2. Trimming at V came to 4 bases and at J to 4 bases, leaving 9 bases not matched to a gene. Germline-derived CDR1 and CDR2 are SGHRS and YFSETQ. The CDR3 contains 18 residues.